The clone carrying this T cell receptor (beta chain) was detected only a few times. Antigen: not known. PCR employed 60 Vbeta and 13 Jbeta primers. Profiling relied on immunoSEQ multiplex PCR, and the TCRdb table lists in-frame clones only, not all of them. The sample comprises about 110,000 clones, 71% of which are singletons, and less than 3% rests with the top ten. This sample was included in a study of cytomegalovirus exposure and HLA in healthy donors. General study points: More than 150 TCR beta chains were listed as cytomegalovirus-associated. For most TCR beta V segments, an earlier analysis put the productive rate at about 87% or about 30% of the time. A link between a missense DCLRE1C variant and TCR beta V- and J-gene trimming emerged from a later analysis.

This CDR3 comprises 15 residues. The germline V gene has CDR1 SGHVS and CDR2 FQNEAQ. Trimming stripped 5 bases from V and 4 bases from J, with 17 bases between. The rearrangement joins TRBV7-8 to TRBJ1-1, with D possibly TRBD1 on 6 matching bases. The source material was PBMCs. The TCR sequence derives from a female donor in good health and CMV-seronegative. Here the CDR3 reads CASSPPGGWGTEAFF. The CDR3 DNA reads TGTGCCAGCAGCCCCCCGGGGGGCTGGGGCACTGAAGCTTTCTTT. The entire variable domain, with the rest obtained from reference TRBV7-8 and TRBJ1-1, is as follows: GAGVSQSPRYKVAKRGQDVALRCDPISGHVSLFWYQQALGQGPEFLTYFQNEAQLDKSGLPSDRFFAERPEGSVSTLKIQRTQQEDSAVYLCASSPPGGWGTEAFFGQGTRLTVV.